This record concerns one T cell receptor beta chain sequence. The germline V gene encodes CDR1 MNHEY and CDR2 SMNVEV (reference sequence). This CDR3 has 13 amino acids. V lost 2 bases and J lost 6, with 10 bases in between. The sample originates from a study of T cell responses to AZD1222 COVID-19 vaccine. The assay was immunoSEQ multiplex PCR, and TCRdb's table has in-frame clones only and misses some. The repertoire holds 120,000 to 150,000 clones, with 80% to 90% as singletons. This receptor was obtained from an adult in good health. The V call is TRBV27, the J call TRBJ2-5, with D perhaps matching TRBD1 or TRBD2 (5 bases each). The sample consisted of peripheral blood, taken on day 0 of AZD1222 vaccination. CDR3 nucleotides: TGTGCCAGCAGTTTAGGGGGATTAAAGACCCAGTACTTC. Protein product: CASSLGGLKTQYF.